This T cell receptor (beta chain) was observed in a study of OX40 agonist ivuxolimab in advanced cancers. About the study: The diagnoses of dose-escalation patients were hepatocellular carcinoma, melanoma, renal cell or head and neck cancer. General study points: Relative to CD4+, CD8+ T cells held more expanded clones on average.

Sequencing used immunoSEQ multiplex PCR; TCRdb keeps in-frame clones, though not all of them. The table lists more than 70,000 clones, roughly 81% of them singletons. Remarks on this clone: Antigen unknown.

There are 14 residues in the CDR3. Trimming at V came to 7 bases and at J to 1 base, leaving 5 bases not matched to a gene. From germline, CDR1 is SGHRS and CDR2 YFSETQ. This sequence was found in an adult with an advanced solid tumor such as melanoma, head and neck, liver or kidney cancer. Here the sequenced sample was CD4+ or CD8+ T cells sorted from blood, taken in a trial of the OX40 agonist ivuxolimab. The chain has TRBV5-1 and TRBJ2-1, with 7 nucleotides matching TRBD1. Written as DNA, the CDR3 is TGCGCCAGCTCGCCACAGGGGTCCTACAATGAGCAGTTCTTC. Its translation is CASSPQGSYNEQFF.